This is a list of T cell receptor beta chains from one sample in a study of T cells in Graves' hyperthyroidism and ophthalmopathy. TCRdb independently ran MiXCR on the multiplex PCR reads; one entry per CDR3 protein. The data show 500,000 to 600,000 distinct CDR3 sequences, 16% seen once. Input material: blood. The receptors derive from a young woman with Graves' hyperthyroidism. The conserved cysteine and the conserved F or W are not part of the CDR3 here. D genes are given only for firm matches. Clone sizes are given selectively: once, few, many, or a class where the clone is expanded.

j_call: TRBJ1-2
d_call: .
v_call: TRBV9
clone_size: few
cdr3_length: 14
cdr3_aa: ASSVGTQTGNYGYT

j_call: TRBJ2-1
d_call: .
v_call: TRBV29-1
clone_size: .
cdr3_length: 12
cdr3_aa: SVKTLAGGYGQF

j_call: TRBJ1-1
d_call: .
v_call: TRBV3-1
clone_size: many
cdr3_length: 12
cdr3_aa: ASSAPFPNTEAF

j_call: TRBJ2-5
d_call: .
v_call: TRBV2
clone_size: few
cdr3_length: 12
cdr3_aa: ASREDTQQETQY

j_call: TRBJ2-7
d_call: TRBD2
v_call: TRBV5-1
clone_size: many
cdr3_length: 13
cdr3_aa: ASSTTSGPAYEQY

j_call: TRBJ2-1
d_call: .
v_call: TRBV7-8
clone_size: .
cdr3_length: 14
cdr3_aa: ASSDNPGEVGNEQF

j_call: TRBJ2-7
d_call: TRBD1
v_call: TRBV7-2
clone_size: many
cdr3_length: 12
cdr3_aa: ASSSNRGPYEQY

j_call: TRBJ1-2
d_call: .
v_call: TRBV7-2
clone_size: many
cdr3_length: 12
cdr3_aa: ASSLGVRGYGYT

j_call: TRBJ1-3
d_call: .
v_call: TRBV24-1
clone_size: few
cdr3_length: 14
cdr3_aa: ATSDSRQASGNTIY

j_call: TRBJ1-5
d_call: .
v_call: TRBV4-1
clone_size: .
cdr3_length: 14
cdr3_aa: ASSKTGQNSNQPQH

j_call: TRBJ2-2
d_call: .
v_call: TRBV6-5
clone_size: many
cdr3_length: 13
cdr3_aa: ASSYPTRVTGELF

j_call: TRBJ1-1
d_call: .
v_call: TRBV3-2
clone_size: .
cdr3_length: 14
cdr3_aa: ASSQAFRQEVTEAF

j_call: TRBJ1-2
d_call: .
v_call: TRBV28
clone_size: .
cdr3_length: 10
cdr3_aa: ASNTASYGYT

j_call: TRBJ2-7
d_call: TRBD1
v_call: TRBV5-6
clone_size: many
cdr3_length: 12
cdr3_aa: ASERGQGAYEQY

j_call: TRBJ2-3
d_call: TRBD2
v_call: TRBV10-2
clone_size: .
cdr3_length: 12
cdr3_aa: ASSEREATDTQY

j_call: TRBJ1-3
d_call: .
v_call: TRBV18
clone_size: .
cdr3_length: 13
cdr3_aa: ASSPTDSSGNTIY

j_call: TRBJ1-6
d_call: .
v_call: TRBV27
clone_size: many
cdr3_length: 13
cdr3_aa: ASSLSSGDNSPLH

j_call: TRBJ1-3
d_call: .
v_call: TRBV29-1
clone_size: few
cdr3_length: 14
cdr3_aa: SAANRDVSSGNTIY

j_call: TRBJ1-1
d_call: .
v_call: TRBV10-2
clone_size: .
cdr3_length: 11
cdr3_aa: ASSEPRNTEAF

j_call: TRBJ2-6
d_call: TRBD1
v_call: TRBV12-3/TRBV12-4
clone_size: .
cdr3_length: 17
cdr3_aa: ASSDRLSRTGSGANVLT

j_call: TRBJ2-7
d_call: .
v_call: TRBV28
clone_size: many
cdr3_length: 13
cdr3_aa: ASRLRPTAYYEQY

j_call: TRBJ2-4
d_call: TRBD2
v_call: TRBV16
clone_size: .
cdr3_length: 15
cdr3_aa: ASSPGTSVIAKNIQY

j_call: TRBJ2-1
d_call: .
v_call: TRBV7-3
clone_size: few
cdr3_length: 13
cdr3_aa: ASRARDSTYNEQF

j_call: TRBJ2-1
d_call: TRBD2
v_call: TRBV4-3
clone_size: few
cdr3_length: 11
cdr3_aa: ASSQDRRGGEF

j_call: TRBJ1-5
d_call: TRBD1
v_call: TRBV7-2
clone_size: .
cdr3_length: 15
cdr3_aa: ASSLGQGPGLHQPQH

j_call: TRBJ2-2
d_call: .
v_call: TRBV5-5
clone_size: .
cdr3_length: 14
cdr3_aa: ASSLEDRRNTGELF

j_call: TRBJ1-1
d_call: .
v_call: TRBV2
clone_size: few
cdr3_length: 12
cdr3_aa: ASRFRDYRTEAF

j_call: TRBJ1-1
d_call: .
v_call: TRBV20-1
clone_size: many
cdr3_length: 9
cdr3_aa: SALESAEAF

j_call: TRBJ2-7
d_call: .
v_call: TRBV20-1
clone_size: many
cdr3_length: 12
cdr3_aa: SARDAGFSYEQY